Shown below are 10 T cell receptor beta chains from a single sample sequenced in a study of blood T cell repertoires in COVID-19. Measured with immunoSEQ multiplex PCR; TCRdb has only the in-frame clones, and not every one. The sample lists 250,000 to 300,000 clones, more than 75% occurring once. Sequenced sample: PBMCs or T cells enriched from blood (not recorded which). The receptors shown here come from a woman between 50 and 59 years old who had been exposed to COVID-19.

CDR3 sequence reads: CASSYQGDRLPSWDQPQHF. For the CDR3, the DNA is TGTGCCAGCAGTTACCAGGGGGACAGATTACCCTCGTGGGACCAGCCCCAGCATTTT. The V and J genes are TRBV6-2 or TRBV6-3 and TRBJ1-5; 7 bases align to TRBD1. Germline CDR1 and CDR2: MNHEY and SVGEGT. The CDR3 has 19 residues. The ends lost 2 bases at V and 7 bases at J; junction bases unmatched: 20.

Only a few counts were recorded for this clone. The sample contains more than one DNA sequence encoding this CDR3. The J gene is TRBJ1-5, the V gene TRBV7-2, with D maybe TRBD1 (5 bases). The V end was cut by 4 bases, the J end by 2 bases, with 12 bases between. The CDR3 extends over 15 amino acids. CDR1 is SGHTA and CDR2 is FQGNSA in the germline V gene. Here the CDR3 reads CASSSYRGGNQPQHF. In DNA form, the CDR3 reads TGTGCCAGCAGCTCGTACCGGGGGGGCAATCAGCCCCAGCATTTT.

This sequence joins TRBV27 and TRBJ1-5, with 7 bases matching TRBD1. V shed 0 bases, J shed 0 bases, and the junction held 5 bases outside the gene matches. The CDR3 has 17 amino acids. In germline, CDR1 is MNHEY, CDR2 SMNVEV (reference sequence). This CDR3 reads CASSLSRGKNSNQPQHF. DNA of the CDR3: TGTGCCAGCAGTTTATCCAGGGGGAAAAATAGCAATCAGCCCCAGCATTTT.

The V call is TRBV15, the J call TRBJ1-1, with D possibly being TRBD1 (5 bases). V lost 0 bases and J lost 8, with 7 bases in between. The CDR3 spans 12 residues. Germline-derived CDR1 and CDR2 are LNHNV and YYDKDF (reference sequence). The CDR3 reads CATSRDQGEAFF. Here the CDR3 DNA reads TGTGCCACCAGCAGAGATCAGGGCGAAGCTTTCTTT.

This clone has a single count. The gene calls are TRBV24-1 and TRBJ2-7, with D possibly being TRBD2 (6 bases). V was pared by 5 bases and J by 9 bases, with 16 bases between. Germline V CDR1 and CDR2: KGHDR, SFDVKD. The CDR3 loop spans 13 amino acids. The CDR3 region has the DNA TGTGCCACCAGTGCCAGCGGACTACCTTGGCAGTACTTC. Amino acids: CATSASGLPWQYF.

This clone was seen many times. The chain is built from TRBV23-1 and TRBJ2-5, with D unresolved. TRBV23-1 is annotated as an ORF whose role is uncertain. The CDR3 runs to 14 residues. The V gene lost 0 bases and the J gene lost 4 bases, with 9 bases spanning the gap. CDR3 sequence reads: CASSQSRQPETQYF. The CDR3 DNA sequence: TGCGCCAGCAGTCAATCGAGGCAGCCAGAGACCCAGTACTTC.

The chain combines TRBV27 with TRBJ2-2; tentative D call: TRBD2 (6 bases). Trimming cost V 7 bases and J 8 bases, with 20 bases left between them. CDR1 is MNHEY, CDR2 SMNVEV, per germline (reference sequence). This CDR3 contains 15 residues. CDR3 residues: CASNGGTFPRGELFF. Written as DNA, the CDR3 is TGTGCCAGCAATGGGGGGACTTTCCCCAGGGGGGAGCTGTTTTTT.

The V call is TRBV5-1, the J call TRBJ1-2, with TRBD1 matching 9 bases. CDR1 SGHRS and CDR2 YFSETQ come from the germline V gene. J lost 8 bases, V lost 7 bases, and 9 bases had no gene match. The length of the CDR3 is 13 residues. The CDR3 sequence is CASRLGTGNGYTF. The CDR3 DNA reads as TGCGCCAGCCGACTGGGGACAGGGAACGGCTACACCTTC.

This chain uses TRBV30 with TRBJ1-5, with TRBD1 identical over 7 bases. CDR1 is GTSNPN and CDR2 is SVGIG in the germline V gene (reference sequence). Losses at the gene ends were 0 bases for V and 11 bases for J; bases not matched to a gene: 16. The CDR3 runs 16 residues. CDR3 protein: CAWSVSRTGWGNAQHF. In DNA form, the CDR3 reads TGTGCCTGGAGTGTATCCCGGACAGGATGGGGGAATGCCCAGCATTTT.

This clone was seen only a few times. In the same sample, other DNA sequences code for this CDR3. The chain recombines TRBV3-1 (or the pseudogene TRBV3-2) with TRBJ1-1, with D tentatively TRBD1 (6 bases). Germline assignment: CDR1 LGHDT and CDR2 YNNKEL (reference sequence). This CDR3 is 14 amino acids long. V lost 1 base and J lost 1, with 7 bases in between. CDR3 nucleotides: TGTGCCAGCAGCCAAGGGACAGCGAACACTGAAGCTTTCTTT. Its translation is CASSQGTANTEAFF.